Ten or more counts support the clone carrying this TCR beta chain. Its specificity is unknown. This record belongs to a study of T-cell memory formation after mild COVID-19. Whole-study results and caveats: Proof of SARS-CoV-2 specificity was absent for the second-wave clones that crested on day 37.

TCRdb reanalysed the 5' RACE reads using MiXCR and keeps one entry per CDR3 protein. The repertoire consists of approximately 250,000 distinct CDR3 sequences, with roughly 17% occurring once and the leading ten covering more than 20%. Trimming removed 3 bases at V and 4 bases at J, with 8 bases between. CDR1 is SEHNR and CDR2 is FQNEAQ in the germline V gene (reference sequence). This CDR3 contains 13 residues. The V call is TRBV7-9, the J call TRBJ2-3; D unresolved. Source material: PBMCs or a T cell subset sorted from them (not recorded which). The TCR originated in a man between 18 and 35 years old who had mild COVID-19 (a few samples of this study predate the infection). Cell type and time point are not known. The CDR3: CASSFSGADTQYF. The CDR3 DNA reads TGTGCCAGCAGCTTCTCGGGCGCAGATACGCAGTATTTT.